Below are 19 T cell receptor beta chains sequenced from a single sample in a study of cytomegalovirus exposure and HLA in healthy donors. A multiplex PCR was run with 60 Vbeta primers and 13 Jbeta primers. Repertoires were generated with immunoSEQ multiplex PCR, while TCRdb's copy carries only in-frame clones and drops some. The table lists about 140,000 clones, roughly 62% of them singletons. The specimen sequenced was PBMCs. These receptor sequences come from a male donor in good health and CMV-seronegative.

With regard to this clone: Relative to the germline gene, one junction end is altered; a read error may explain this. The V gene is TRBV7-9, the J gene TRBJ1-4, with 8 nucleotides matching TRBD1. CDR1 is SEHNR and CDR2 is FQNEAQ in the germline V gene (reference sequence). This CDR3 region has 18 residues. The CDR3 region is CSSSVDRDRRATNEKLFF. CDR3 bases: TGTTCCAGCAGCGTCGACCGGGACAGGCGTGCAACTAATGAAAAACTGTTTTTT.

This clone showed up just once. This chain uses TRBV5-1 with TRBJ2-3; 8 bases fit TRBD1. CDR3 length: 15 residues. Germline values: CDR1 SGHRS, CDR2 YFSETQ. V was pared by 7 bases and J by 1 base, with 8 bases of the junction left unmatched. As DNA, the CDR3 is TGCGCCAGCGATCCGGGACAGGCTCGCACAGATACGCAGTATTTT. As protein: CASDPGQARTDTQYF.

The chain combines TRBV7-9 with TRBJ2-1, with a tentative D call TRBD1 (6 bases). V lost 1 base, J lost 0 bases, and 19 bases lay in between. Germline CDR1 is SEHNR and CDR2 is FQNEAQ (reference sequence). The CDR3 sequence is 19 residues long. The DNA of the CDR3 is TGTGCCAGCAGCTTAGTCGGCAGGGGCTTCGGTAGCTCCTACAATGAGCAGTTCTTC. Its translation is CASSLVGRGFGSSYNEQFF.

The chain employs TRBV5-5 and TRBJ2-7; D may be TRBD2 (6 bases). The CDR3 has 15 residues. The germline CDR1 and CDR2 sequences are SGHKS and YYEKEE (reference sequence). The V end was cut by 4 bases, the J end by 0 bases, with 14 bases between. The CDR3 loop reads CASSQEGLSSYEQYF. In nucleotides, the CDR3 is TGTGCCAGCAGCCAGGAGGGGCTCTCCTCCTACGAGCAGTACTTC.

J is TRBJ1-2 and V is TRBV29-1; D is unresolved. Trimming took off 6 bases at V and 6 bases at J, with 14 bases between the two ends. Germline V gene sequence: CDR1 SQVTM, CDR2 ANQGSEA. This CDR3 spans 12 amino acids. The CDR3 here is CSVGRKEDGYTF. The CDR3 bases are TGCAGCGTCGGCAGGAAAGAAGATGGCTACACCTTC.

This clone was seen only a few times. The rearrangement links TRBV28 to TRBJ2-7; a weak D match, TRBD1 (6 bases). The CDR3 sequence is 13 residues long. Germline V gene data show CDR1 as MDHEN and CDR2 as SYDVKM. V was cut by 6 bases and J by 0 bases, with 9 bases left in between. CDR3 bases: TGTGCCAGCAGCGGGGACAACTCCTACGAGCAGTACTTC. Protein product: CASSGDNSYEQYF.

The rearrangement joins TRBV7-9 to TRBJ1-1, with TRBD1 identical over 10 bases. V lost 5 bases, J lost 1 base, and 13 bases stayed unmatched. From germline, CDR1 is SEHNR and CDR2 FQNEAQ (reference sequence). CDR3 length equals 18 residues. CDR3 loop: CASSGGQGVFFGNTEAFF. CDR3 sequence (DNA): TGTGCCAGCAGCGGCGGACAGGGGGTTTTTTTTGGGAACACTGAAGCTTTCTTT.

This chain joins TRBV29-1 and TRBJ2-1; 7 positions agree with TRBD1. V shed 7 bases, J shed 3 bases, and the junction held 15 bases outside the gene matches. The CDR3 totals 16 residues. CDR1 SQVTM and CDR2 ANQGSEA come from the germline V gene. The CDR3 nucleotides read TGCAGCGGCACAGGGGTTGTGTTGGGTTTCTACAATGAGCAGTTCTTC. It codes for CSGTGVVLGFYNEQFF.

The chain is built from TRBV30 and TRBJ1-5; TRBD1 matches at 7 bases. Germline CDR1 reads GTSNPN; CDR2 reads SVGIG (reference sequence). The CDR3 runs to 13 residues. Unmatched junction bases numbered 3, after V lost 3 bases and J lost 4 bases. CDR3 in DNA: TGTGCCTGGAGCGGGGACAGAAATCAGCCCCAGCATTTT. It specifies CAWSGDRNQPQHF.

V is TRBV5-1 and J is TRBJ2-7; D perhaps matches TRBD2 (7 bases). The V gene lost 2 bases and the J gene lost 7 bases, with 22 bases spanning the gap. Germline CDR1 SGHRS, CDR2 YFSETQ. This CDR3 is 16 amino acids long. The DNA of the CDR3 is TGCGCCAGCAGCTTATGGGGGGGCGGCCGGGTTCAGGAGCAGTACTTC. Its protein product is CASSLWGGGRVQEQYF.

This chain uses TRBV7-9 with TRBJ2-1; D perhaps matches TRBD1 (6 bases). CDR3 length equals 15 residues. Trimming left V 4 bases short and J 3 bases short, with 13 bases between. Per germline, CDR1 SEHNR and CDR2 FQNEAQ (reference sequence). The CDR3 coding sequence is TGTGCCAGCAGCTCACGTCGGACAGACTACAATGAGCAGTTCTTC. This encodes CASSSRRTDYNEQFF.

The rearrangement joins TRBV29-1 to TRBJ2-1; 10 bases align to TRBD2. This CDR3 has 15 amino acids. V gave up 3 bases and J gave up 10 bases; unmatched junction bases: 12. Germline V gene lookup returns CDR1 SQVTM and CDR2 ANQGSEA. This CDR3 is CSVDRLAGVIMEQFF. The CDR3 DNA reads TGCAGCGTTGATAGGCTAGCGGGGGTAATTATGGAGCAGTTCTTC.

This chain links TRBV19 with TRBJ1-6, with D perhaps TRBD1 (5 bases). Trimming cost V 7 bases and J 5 bases, with 15 bases left between them. CDR1 and CDR2 (germline): LNHDA, SQIVND (reference sequence). The CDR3 covers 15 residues. The CDR3 DNA reads as TGTGCCAGTACCACAACAGGTTATGATAATTCACCCCTCCACTTT. Protein sequence: CASTTTGYDNSPLHF.

This clone was seen a few times. V usage is TRBV30 and J usage is TRBJ1-1; tentatively, D is TRBD1 (6 bases). Germline CDR1 is GTSNPN and CDR2 is SVGIG (reference sequence). This CDR3 contains 15 residues. Trimming removed 0 bases from V and 0 bases from J, with 11 bases in between. CDR3 region: CAWSVRGGLNTEAFF. CDR3 in DNA: TGTGCCTGGAGTGTACGGGGGGGGCTGAACACTGAAGCTTTCTTT. The entire variable domain, with the rest obtained from reference TRBV30 and TRBJ1-1, is as follows: SQTIHQWPATLVQPVGSPLSLECTVEGTSNPNLYWYRQAAGRGLQLLFYSVGIGQISSEVPQNLSASRPQDRQFILSSKKLLLSDSGFYLCAWSVRGGLNTEAFFGQGTRLTVV.

This clone was seen a few times. The chain joins TRBV7-6 to TRBJ1-3; no clear D. This CDR3 contains 14 residues. Germline CDR1 SGHVS, CDR2 FNYEAQ. Trimming stripped 4 bases from V and 0 bases from J, with 7 bases between. CDR3 sequence: CASSSTVSGNTIYF. In nucleotides, the CDR3 is TGTGCCAGCAGCTCAACAGTCTCTGGAAACACCATATATTTT.

This clone has only a few counts. This chain uses TRBV18 with TRBJ1-2, with D maybe TRBD1 (6 bases). Germline loops: CDR1 KGHSH, CDR2 LQKENI. There are 13 residues in the CDR3. The V end was cut by 2 bases, the J end by 3 bases, with 7 bases between. The CDR3 protein is CASSPGGDYGYTF. The CDR3 bases are TGTGCCAGCTCACCAGGGGGCGACTATGGCTACACCTTC.

This chain uses TRBV15 with TRBJ2-3; no definite D call. This CDR3 region has 17 residues. The germline gives CDR1 LNHNV, CDR2 YYDKDF (reference sequence). Trimming shortened V by 0 bases and J by 4 bases, and 17 bases separated the two germline ends. The CDR3 protein is CATSREAAEVFADTQYF. CDR3 DNA sequence: TGTGCCACCAGCAGAGAGGCAGCCGAGGTTTTCGCAGATACGCAGTATTTT.

The J gene is TRBJ1-3, the V gene TRBV4-3; D is unclear. CDR3 length: 16 residues. Germline loops: CDR1 LGHNA, CDR2 YSLEER. V was trimmed by 2 bases and J by 0 bases, leaving 11 bases between them. CDR3 nucleotide sequence: TGCGCCAGCAGCCAAACCTGGAGGAGCTCTGGAAACACCATATATTTT. Translated, it gives CASSQTWRSSGNTIYF.

The V gene is TRBV28, the J gene TRBJ1-1; D may be TRBD1 (5 bases). Germline V CDR1 and CDR2: MDHEN, SYDVKM. CDR3 length: 13 amino acids. V was trimmed by 4 bases and J by 7 bases, leaving 13 bases between them. The CDR3 DNA reads TGTGCCAGCAGTTCCCGACCAGGGTATGAAGCTTTCTTT. Its translation: CASSSRPGYEAFF.